This T cell receptor beta chain was retrieved from a study of cytomegalovirus exposure and HLA in healthy donors. PCR used 60 Vbeta primers and 13 Jbeta primers. Data came from immunoSEQ multiplex PCR; TCRdb stores just in-frame clones and leaves some out. The repertoire holds approximately 160,000 clones, with about four fifths as singletons. CDR1 is SGDLS and CDR2 is YYNGEE in the germline V gene. The CDR3 is 14 residues long. Unmatched junction bases numbered 4, after V lost 3 bases and J lost 5 bases. The rearrangement joins TRBV9 to TRBJ1-1, with 10 bases identical to TRBD1. The source of this sequence is a man aged 50 to 60 in good health and CMV-seropositive. Specimen: PBMCs. As DNA, the CDR3 is TGTGCCAGCAGCGGACCGGGACAGGGGACTGAAGCTTTCTTT. Encoded protein: CASSGPGQGTEAFF.